Each of the 4 T cell receptor beta chains below was sequenced from the same sample in a study of blood T cell repertoires in COVID-19 (TCRdb year 2020). The protocol used for the library was the immunoSEQ multiplex PCR assay. TCRdb provides this immuneACCESS table in a form limited to in-frame rearrangements. Some clones are lacking; in checked studies, under half of them reflect an unresolved V gene, and why the rest are absent is not known. For this sample the table gives 250,000 to 350,000 clones, of which approximately 88% were detected only once. 0.94% of the sample rests with the top ten. Specimen: peripheral blood. These receptor sequences come from a woman aged 40 to 50 who had recovered from COVID-19.

The V gene is TRBV6-6, the J gene TRBJ2-5; no clear D gene. The CDR3 contains 15 residues. CDR1 is MNHNY, CDR2 SVGAGI, per germline (reference sequence). V was trimmed by 7 bases and J by 0 bases, leaving 15 bases between them. The CDR3 DNA reads as TGTGCCAGCAACAAACAGAAACAGTACCAAGAGACCCAGTACTTC. This translates into CASNKQKQYQETQYF.

V gene TRBV11-2 combines with J gene TRBJ2-5; D perhaps matches TRBD1 (6 bases). Trimming shortened V by 5 bases and J by 1 base, and 17 bases separated the two germline ends. The CDR3 is 16 amino acids. Per the germline V gene, CDR1 is SGHAT and CDR2 is FQNNGV. The chain's CDR3 is CASSPEGGGPQETQYF. The CDR3 DNA follows: TGTGCCAGCAGCCCCGAAGGGGGTGGCCCCCAAGAGACCCAGTACTTC.

The chain is built from TRBV6-5 and TRBJ2-7, with unresolved D. The V gene lost 8 bases and the J gene lost 6 bases, with 11 bases spanning the gap. Germline V gives CDR1 MNHEY, CDR2 SVGAGI. The CDR3 runs 11 residues. CDR3 sequence: CASGLPREQYF. The CDR3 nucleotides read TGTGCCAGCGGCTTGCCACGCGAGCAGTACTTC.

The chain has TRBV3-1 (or the pseudogene TRBV3-2) and TRBJ2-1; 8 bases are a match to TRBD2. Germline trimming cut 2 bases from V and 3 bases from J; bases unmatched to any gene: 6. Per germline, CDR1 LGHDT and CDR2 YNNKEL (reference sequence). This CDR3 is 16 amino acids long. The CDR3 loop reads CASSQKSGGYYNEQFF. The CDR3 DNA is TGTGCCAGCAGCCAAAAGAGCGGGGGATACTACAATGAGCAGTTCTTC.